The rows below give T cell receptor beta chains drawn from one sample of a study of PD-1 blockade in classical Hodgkin lymphoma. Assay used: immunoSEQ multiplex PCR; TCRdb lists only in-frame clones, some missing. Of 3,500 to 5,000 clones listed, approximately 71% are singletons. Sequenced here: peripheral blood mononuclear cells (PBMCs), sampled before the second cycle of nivolumab. The receptors shown here come from a human donor with classical Hodgkin lymphoma. The CDR3 runs from the conserved cysteine through the conserved F or W. A D gene is named only where the DNA matches it firmly. Expanded clones are given a class, and other clones once, few, many or no size at all.

D,J,size,V,CDR3,DNA
.,TRBJ1-2,.,TRBV27,CASSLRGTYGYTF,TGTGCCAGCAGTTTAAGGGGCACCTATGGCTACACCTTC
.,TRBJ2-1,.,TRBV9,CASSVFTASSYNEQFF,TGTGCCAGCAGCGTATTTACAGCTTCCTCCTACAATGAGCAGTTCTTC
.,TRBJ2-1,.,TRBV29-1,CSAIRLDEQFF,TGCAGCGCCATTCGACTGGATGAGCAGTTCTTC
TRBD1,TRBJ1-6,.,TRBV5-5,CASSAIDRGAYNSPLHF,TGTGCCAGCAGCGCGATAGACAGGGGGGCATATAATTCACCCCTCCACTTT
TRBD1,TRBJ1-6,.,TRBV28,CASSYVDRPLHF,TGTGCCAGCAGTTACGTGGACAGGCCCCTCCACTTT
TRBD1,TRBJ1-2,few,TRBV20-1,CSRDRVWGYTF,TGCAGTCGCGACAGGGTCTGGGGCTACACCTTC
TRBD1,TRBJ1-2,.,TRBV6-5,CASRQGNGYTF,TGTGCCAGCAGACAGGGGAACGGCTACACCTTC
.,TRBJ2-7,.,TRBV6-6,CASSYTSASYEQYF,TGTGCCAGCAGTTATACGTCAGCGTCCTACGAGCAGTACTTC
.,TRBJ2-1,few,TRBV18,CASSPGGGAYNEQFF,TGTGCCAGCTCACCGGGAGGGGGCGCCTACAATGAGCAGTTCTTC
.,TRBJ2-1,.,TRBV5-5,CASSPTINEQFF,TGTGCCAGCAGCCCGACGATAAATGAGCAGTTCTTC
.,TRBJ2-5,.,TRBV7-8,CASSRARETQYF,TGTGCCAGCAGCAGAGCACGGGAGACCCAGTACTTC
.,TRBJ1-1,medium-sized,TRBV30,CAWNLYWDTEAFF,TGTGCCTGGAATTTGTACTGGGACACTGAAGCTTTCTTT
.,TRBJ1-5,medium-sized,TRBV15,CATSSLLSGGIQPQHF,TGTGCCACCAGCAGTCTCTTGTCCGGAGGGATTCAGCCCCAGCATTTT
TRBD2,TRBJ2-3,.,TRBV7-2,CASRGAGVTTDTQYF,TGTGCCAGCAGAGGAGCGGGGGTAACCACAGATACGCAGTATTTT
.,TRBJ2-7,.,TRBV28,CASSPPPPPYEQYF,TGTGCCAGCAGCCCCCCACCCCCTCCCTACGAGCAGTACTTC
TRBD1,TRBJ2-1,.,TRBV7-9,CASSRLTGSYNEQFF,TGTGCCAGCAGCCGCTTGACAGGGTCCTACAATGAGCAGTTCTTC
.,TRBJ1-5,.,TRBV27,CASSLRGRSGGGGNQPQHF,TGTGCCAGCAGTTTGAGGGGGAGGTCAGGAGGGGGGGGCAATCAGCCCCAGCATTTT
TRBD1,TRBJ1-6,.,TRBV9,CASSVGTGFNSPLHF,TGTGCCAGCAGCGTGGGGACAGGCTTTAATTCACCCCTCCACTTT
.,TRBJ2-2,.,TRBV5-1,CASSLFTVEVEHRGAVF,TGCGCCAGCAGCTTGTTCACAGTTGAAGTAGAACACCGGGGAGCTGTTTTT
.,TRBJ1-5,.,TRBV11-2,CASSKPGGLGQPQHF,TGTGCCAGCAGCAAACCGGGAGGTTTGGGGCAGCCCCAGCATTTT
TRBD1,TRBJ1-2,large,TRBV28,CASRTTAQGARGYTF,TGTGCCAGCAGAACCACCGCCCAGGGGGCGCGGGGCTACACCTTC
.,TRBJ2-7,.,TRBV18,CASSHGQNYEQYF,TGTGCCAGCTCACACGGACAGAACTACGAGCAGTACTTC
TRBD1,TRBJ2-2,.,TRBV9,CASSQGTANTGELFF,TGTGCCAGCAGCCAAGGGACAGCTAACACCGGGGAGCTGTTTTTT
TRBD1,TRBJ2-7,few,TRBV29-1,CSAAPGQGVGYEQYF,TGCAGCGCTGCCCCGGGACAGGGGGTTGGCTACGAGCAGTACTTC
.,TRBJ2-3,few,TRBV5-1,CASSLLFTDTQYF,TGCGCCAGCAGCTTGTTGTTCACAGATACGCAGTATTTT
.,TRBJ1-1,.,TRBV30,CAWGRLLGRNTEAFF,TGTGCCTGGGGAAGGCTTCTGGGGAGGAACACTGAAGCTTTCTTT
TRBD1,TRBJ2-5,.,TRBV30,CAWSVQRGRLQAQYF,TGTGCCTGGAGTGTACAGAGGGGGCGGCTTCAGGCCCAGTACTTC
TRBD1,TRBJ2-5,.,TRBV6-6,CASHRGEETQYF,TGTGCCAGCCACAGGGGGGAGGAGACCCAGTACTTC
.,TRBJ2-3,medium-sized,TRBV9,CASSASTDTQYF,TGTGCCAGCAGCGCGAGCACAGATACGCAGTATTTT
TRBD1,TRBJ2-4,.,TRBV7-9,CASSPGRQTGAKNIQYF,TGTGCCAGCAGCCCCGGACGCCAAACAGGGGCGAAAAACATTCAATACTTC
TRBD1,TRBJ1-1,.,TRBV7-2,CASSKGQGWNTEAFF,TGTGCCAGCAGCAAAGGACAGGGGTGGAACACTGAAGCTTTCTTT
.,TRBJ1-1,.,TRBV28,CASSLRQTEAFF,TGTGCCAGCAGTTTAAGACAGACTGAAGCTTTCTTT
TRBD1,TRBJ2-1,.,TRBV6-1,CASRRTGGLSNEQFF,TGTGCCAGCAGACGGACAGGGGGCTTATCGAATGAGCAGTTCTTC
.,TRBJ1-5,medium-sized,TRBV7-2,CASSKPGGLGQPQHF,TGTGCCAGCAGCAAACCGGGAGGTTTGGGGCAGCCCCAGCATTTT
.,TRBJ2-3,.,TRBV4-2,CASSQGLPDTQYF,TGTGCCAGCAGCCAAGGCTTACCAGATACGCAGTATTTT
TRBD1,TRBJ1-5,few,TRBV19,CASSIPQTGGRQPQHF,TGTGCCAGTAGTATTCCACAAACAGGGGGGAGGCAGCCCCAGCATTTT
.,TRBJ2-1,few,TRBV29-1,CSVARILEGEQFF,TGCAGCGTTGCCCGCATCTTGGAGGGTGAGCAGTTCTTC
.,TRBJ2-3,few,TRBV19,CASSPDRSRRDTQYF,TGTGCCAGTAGTCCCGACAGGTCTCGGAGAGATACGCAGTATTTT
TRBD1,TRBJ2-1,.,TRBV4-1,CASSQGPSGTGGLGEQFF,TGCGCCAGCAGCCAAGGACCCTCCGGGACAGGGGGCTTGGGTGAGCAGTTCTTC
.,TRBJ1-2,.,TRBV28,CASSTPGRGYGYTF,TGTGCCAGCAGTACCCCCGGACGGGGCTATGGCTACACCTTC
.,TRBJ1-1,.,TRBV28,CASSLSVTEAFF,TGTGCCAGCAGTTTATCAGTAACTGAAGCTTTCTTT
.,TRBJ2-7,large,TRBV7-2,CASSFQGGPYEQYF,TGTGCCAGCAGCTTCCAGGGCGGACCCTACGAGCAGTACTTC
TRBD1,TRBJ1-1,.,TRBV5-6,CASSEDRVLSF,TGTGCCAGCAGCGAGGACAGGGTGCTCTCCTTT
TRBD2,TRBJ2-1,.,TRBV7-9,CASSLILAGKFF,TGTGCCAGCAGCTTAATCCTAGCGGGAAAGTTCTTC
.,TRBJ1-1,.,TRBV10-2,CASIRGPLEIEAFF,TGCGCCAGCATAAGGGGACCTCTGGAAATCGAAGCTTTCTTT
TRBD2,TRBJ2-3,.,TRBV7-2,CASSPDRAGGRDTQYF,TGTGCCAGCAGCCCAGATCGGGCGGGAGGGCGAGATACGCAGTATTTT
TRBD1,TRBJ1-2,few,TRBV7-8,CASSSGQGIANYGYTF,TGTGCCAGCAGCTCGGGACAGGGGATAGCTAACTATGGCTACACCTTC
TRBD2,TRBJ2-1,.,TRBV4-1,CASSQGLLAGGDEQFF,TGCGCCAGCAGCCAAGGGTTACTAGCGGGAGGGGATGAGCAGTTCTTC
TRBD1,TRBJ2-1,.,TRBV7-8,CASSFGAGGNEQFF,TGTGCCAGCAGCTTCGGGGCAGGGGGCAATGAGCAGTTCTTC
.,TRBJ2-3,.,TRBV9,CASSVEGRGGTDTQYF,TGTGCCAGCAGCGTAGAGGGCAGGGGCGGCACAGATACGCAGTATTTT
TRBD1,TRBJ2-7,.,TRBV30,CAYDRVRYEQYF,TGTGCCTATGACAGGGTTCGTTACGAGCAGTACTTC
.,TRBJ2-7,.,TRBV7-2,CASRPIGGVSEQYF,TGTGCCAGCAGACCGATAGGAGGGGTAAGCGAGCAGTACTTC
.,TRBJ1-2,.,TRBV30,CAWSEGANYGYTF,TGTGCCTGGAGCGAAGGGGCTAACTATGGCTACACCTTC
TRBD2,TRBJ2-5,.,TRBV5-1,CASSWGLAMNQETQYF,TGCGCCAGCAGCTGGGGACTAGCGATGAACCAAGAGACCCAGTACTTC
TRBD1,TRBJ1-6,.,TRBV5-1,CASSSGQVYNSPLHF,TGCGCCAGCAGCTCAGGACAGGTTTATAATTCACCCCTCCACTTT